The 32 T cell receptor beta chains presented below share a single source sample, sequenced in a study of CD8 T cells in Susac syndrome. With random hexamers, about 0.45 to 1 ug RNA was reverse transcribed. TCRdb processed the immunoSEQ multiplex PCR reads anew with MiXCR; each CDR3 protein has one entry. Of around 180,000 distinct CDR3 sequences in the sample, under 95% were seen once. The sequenced material came from CD4+ T cells from PBMCs. All receptors come from a human donor with multiple sclerosis.

The rearrangement uses TRBV6-5 and TRBJ1-2, with D perhaps matching TRBD1 (6 bases). Germline lookup yields CDR1 MNHEY and CDR2 SVGAGI. V lost 8 bases, J lost 3 bases, and 13 bases lay in between. This CDR3 has 13 amino acids. CDR3 coding DNA: TGTGCCAGCGGGCTAGGGGGGTACTATGGCTACACCTTC. Its translation is CASGLGGYYGYTF.

The V and J genes are TRBV3-1 and TRBJ1-1, with a weak D call TRBD1 (5 bases). The CDR3 consists of 13 residues. Trimming shortened V by 4 bases and J by 6 bases, and 12 bases separated the two germline ends. Germline V gene data show CDR1 as LGHDT and CDR2 as YNNKEL (reference sequence). CDR3 sequence reads: CASSLDEGSEAFF. Here the CDR3 DNA reads TGTGCCAGCAGCCTTGACGAGGGGTCTGAAGCTTTCTTT. Full variable domain (remainder filled in from reference TRBV3-1 and TRBJ1-1): DTAVSQTPKYLVTQMGNDKSIKCEQNLGHDTMYWYKQDSKKFLKIMFSYNNKELIINETVPNRFSPKSPDKAHLNLHINSLELGDSAVYFCASSLDEGSEAFFGQGTRLTVV.

The V and J genes are TRBV18 and TRBJ1-5; no reliable D call. Trimming removed 2 bases at V and 7 bases at J, with 12 bases between. Germline V gene lookup returns CDR1 KGHSH and CDR2 LQKENI. The CDR3 loop spans 14 amino acids. The CDR3 region is CASSPGGVEQPQHF. The CDR3 nucleotides are TGTGCCAGCTCACCAGGAGGAGTTGAACAGCCCCAGCATTTT.

The CDR3, as DNA: TGCGCCAGCAGCTTTAGCGGGCAGTACTTC. Amino acid sequence: CASSFSGQYF. The chain joins TRBV5-1 to TRBJ2-7; D is possibly TRBD2 (6 bases). With 2 bases removed from V and 9 bases from J, the gap between germline ends came to 6 bases. Germline loops: CDR1 SGHRS, CDR2 YFSETQ. The CDR3 contains 10 residues.

This chain links TRBV7-2 with TRBJ2-3; D remains ambiguous. Per the germline V gene, CDR1 is SGHTA and CDR2 is FQGNSA. This CDR3 contains 14 residues. Trimming cost V 1 base and J 0 bases, with 5 bases left between them. The DNA of the CDR3 is TGTGCCAGCAGCTTAGAACTAAGCACAGATACGCAGTATTTT. Its protein is CASSLELSTDTQYF. The variable domain in full, completed from reference TRBV7-2 and TRBJ2-3, reads GAGVSQSPSNKVTEKGKDVELRCDPISGHTALYWYRQSLGQGLEFLIYFQGNSAPDKSGLPSDRFSAERTGGSVSTLTIQRTQQEDSAVYLCASSLELSTDTQYFGPGTRLTVL.

The table lists this clonotype with a few counts. The chain combines TRBV3-1 with TRBJ1-2; 10 bases fit TRBD1. Looked up from germline, CDR1 is LGHDT and CDR2 is YNNKEL (reference sequence). The CDR3 runs 15 residues. J was trimmed by 4 bases and V by 4 bases; bases with no gene match: 6. For the CDR3, the DNA is TGTGCCAGCAGCCCCCGGACAGGGGGTCCCTATGGCTACACCTTC. It yields the protein CASSPRTGGPYGYTF.

V is TRBV2 and J is TRBJ2-1, with 14 bases that match TRBD2. The germline V gene has CDR1 SNHLY and CDR2 FYNNEI. The V and J ends lost 6 bases and 8 bases, in that order; junction bases with no gene match: 6. The CDR3 consists of 15 residues. CDR3: CASRPGLAGVDEQFF. The DNA for the CDR3 is TGTGCCAGCAGACCGGGACTAGCGGGAGTTGATGAGCAGTTCTTC. Based on the CDR3 plus reference TRBV2 and TRBJ2-1, the full variable domain is EPEVTQTPSHQVTQMGQEVILRCVPISNHLYFYWYRQILGQKVEFLVSFYNNEISEKSEIFDDQFSVERPDGSNFTLKIRSTKLEDSAMYFCASRPGLAGVDEQFFGPGTRLTVL.

The chain carries TRBV4-1 and TRBJ2-5; D perhaps matches TRBD1 (5 bases). The germline CDR1 and CDR2 sequences are MGHRA and YSYEKL. This CDR3 region has 15 residues. V lost 0 bases and J lost 4, with 12 bases in between. This chain's CDR3 is CASSQESNRRETQYF. Written as DNA, the CDR3 is TGCGCCAGCAGCCAAGAATCGAACAGGCGAGAGACCCAGTACTTC.

This chain uses TRBV3-1 with TRBJ2-7, with 10 bases matching TRBD2. The CDR3 sequence is 13 residues long. Germline assignment: CDR1 LGHDT and CDR2 YNNKEL (reference sequence). Trimming at V came to 10 bases and at J to 5 bases, leaving 8 bases not matched to a gene. CDR3 nucleotide sequence: TGTGCCACAAGCCTAGCGGGAGTCAACGAGCAGTACTTC. Its protein is CATSLAGVNEQYF.

The chain recombines TRBV6-2 or TRBV6-3 with TRBJ1-1; no clear D gene. Per the germline V gene, CDR1 is MNHEY and CDR2 is SVGEGT. This CDR3 comprises 15 residues. Trimming left V 1 base short and J 5 bases short, with 14 bases between. The CDR3 loop is CASSYFQAPGTEAFF. The CDR3 nucleotides are TGTGCCAGCAGTTACTTCCAGGCCCCGGGGACTGAAGCTTTCTTT.

The chain carries TRBV20-1 and TRBJ2-1; 14 nucleotides match TRBD2. The CDR3 runs to 17 residues. Germline V gene lookup returns CDR1 DFQATT and CDR2 SNEGSKA (reference sequence). With 3 bases clipped from V and 4 bases from J, the junction kept 8 bases outside the gene matches. The CDR3 is CSARGGLAGDKYNEQFF. The CDR3 nucleotides are TGCAGTGCTAGGGGGGGACTAGCGGGGGACAAGTACAATGAGCAGTTCTTC.

This chain links TRBV7-2 with TRBJ1-2; the D is unclear. Trimming took off 1 base at V and 6 bases at J, with 6 bases between the two ends. From germline, CDR1 is SGHTA and CDR2 FQGNSA. The CDR3 length is 12 residues. CDR3 nucleotide sequence: TGTGCCAGCAGCTTAGGATATGATGGCTACACCTTC. This codes for CASSLGYDGYTF.

The chain links TRBV3-1 to TRBJ1-2; TRBD1 matches at 8 bases. CDR3 size: 19 residues. V trimming: 0 bases; J trimming: 4 bases; junction bases outside the gene matches: 16. Germline-derived CDR1 and CDR2 are LGHDT and YNNKEL (reference sequence). The CDR3 bases are TGTGCCAGCAGCCAAGATCATCGGACAGGGATCGGGGTAGGCTATGGCTACACCTTC. As protein: CASSQDHRTGIGVGYGYTF.

The rearrangement links TRBV28 to TRBJ1-2, with D possibly being TRBD1 (6 bases). The CDR3 totals 13 residues. Germline V gene sequence: CDR1 MDHEN, CDR2 SYDVKM. The CDR3 DNA follows: TGTGCTGGGGCCAGGGGTCCTCTCTATGGCTACACCTTC. Its protein product is CAGARGPLYGYTF.

V gene TRBV5-1 combines with J gene TRBJ1-5, with D tentatively TRBD1 (5 bases). Germline V gene sequence: CDR1 SGHRS, CDR2 YFSETQ. Trimming stripped 4 bases from V and 7 bases from J, with 12 bases between. The CDR3 is 13 residues long. The CDR3 nucleotides read TGCGCCAGCAGCATAGGCCGGGACCAGCCCCAGCATTTT. Translated, it gives CASSIGRDQPQHF. Supplemented by reference TRBV5-1 and TRBJ1-5, the full variable domain reads KAGVTQTPRYLIKTRGQQVTLSCSPISGHRSVSWYQQTPGQGLQFLFEYFSETQRNKGNFPGRFSGRQFSNSRSEMNVSTLELGDSALYLCASSIGRDQPQHFGDGTRLSIL.

The genes are TRBV6-5 and TRBJ1-1; tentatively, D is TRBD1 (6 bases). The CDR3 is 16 amino acids. V was trimmed by 0 bases and J by 6 bases, leaving 17 bases between them. Germline assignment: CDR1 MNHEY and CDR2 SVGAGI. The CDR3 loop reads CASSYSYRVFDSEAFF. As DNA, the CDR3 is TGTGCCAGCAGTTACTCTTACAGGGTGTTTGACTCTGAAGCTTTCTTT.

The chain employs TRBV3-1 and TRBJ2-5; D is possibly TRBD1 (6 bases). This CDR3 is built from 15 residues. V lost 6 bases and J 5 bases, leaving 19 bases between the germline ends. The germline gives CDR1 LGHDT, CDR2 YNNKEL (reference sequence). The CDR3 region has the DNA TGTGCCAGCAGTCTTTCTTCCCTGAGGGGGGAGACCCAGTACTTC. Protein product: CASSLSSLRGETQYF.

The chain links TRBV5-1 to TRBJ2-5; D is tentatively TRBD1 or TRBD2 (5 bases each). Per the germline V gene, CDR1 is SGHRS and CDR2 is YFSETQ. Trimming removed 7 bases from V and 2 bases from J, with 12 bases in between. There are 13 residues in the CDR3. Here the CDR3 DNA reads TGCGCCAGCTTCCTTGGGGGTCAAGAGACCCAGTACTTC. Amino acids: CASFLGGQETQYF.

This chain links TRBV2 with TRBJ2-3; TRBD1 or TRBD2 may be the D gene (5 bases each). CDR3 length: 15 residues. From germline, CDR1 is SNHLY and CDR2 FYNNEI. V gave up 4 bases and J gave up 4 bases, with 15 bases separating them. The CDR3 DNA sequence: TGTGCCAGCAGTGCGGGCAGGGACGGCGCAGATACGCAGTATTTT. Amino acids: CASSAGRDGADTQYF. The entire variable domain, with the rest obtained from reference TRBV2 and TRBJ2-3, is as follows: EPEVTQTPSHQVTQMGQEVILRCVPISNHLYFYWYRQILGQKVEFLVSFYNNEISEKSEIFDDQFSVERPDGSNFTLKIRSTKLEDSAMYFCASSAGRDGADTQYFGPGTRLTVL.

The rearrangement links TRBV23-1 to TRBJ1-5, with D uncertain. TRBV23-1 has ORF status, its function being uncertain. The germline V and J ends were trimmed by 0 bases and 0 bases, with 12 bases remaining between them. This CDR3 region has 17 residues. CDR3 coding DNA: TGCGCCAGCAGTCAATCGCGGGGAGAACCTAGCAATCAGCCCCAGCATTTT. It codes for CASSQSRGEPSNQPQHF.

The J gene is TRBJ1-1, the V gene TRBV12-3 or TRBV12-4, with D hard to call. Trimming removed 3 bases at V and 10 bases at J, with 9 bases between. The CDR3 consists of 11 residues. This chain's CDR3 is CASSLYVGAFF. Written as DNA, the CDR3 is TGTGCCAGCAGTTTGTATGTGGGAGCTTTCTTT.

This sequence joins TRBV4-2 and TRBJ2-6; TRBD1 matches at 8 bases. With V trimmed by 2 bases and J by 2 bases, 5 bases remained unmatched. The V gene's germline CDR1 is LGHNA and CDR2 YNFKEQ. This CDR3 has 17 amino acids. The CDR3 nucleotides are TGTGCCAGCAGCCAAACCGGGACAGGAGCTGGGGCCAACGTCCTGACTTTC. Its translation: CASSQTGTGAGANVLTF.

The V and J genes are TRBV7-2 and TRBJ2-7; D might be TRBD1 (6 bases). The CDR3 contains 11 residues. V was pared by 2 bases and J by 9 bases, with 8 bases between. CDR1 and CDR2 from the germline V gene are SGHTA and FQGNSA. The CDR3 is CASSLHRVQYF. The CDR3 DNA reads TGTGCCAGCAGCTTACACAGGGTGCAGTACTTC.

The chain has TRBV5-1 and TRBJ1-2, with 7 positions matching TRBD1. V was clipped by 0 bases and J by 4 bases; unmatched bases: 6. Germline CDR1 reads SGHRS; CDR2 reads YFSETQ. The CDR3 covers 15 residues. CDR3 bases: TGCGCCAGCAGCTTGGGGACAGGTATTACCTATGGCTACACCTTC. Encoded protein: CASSLGTGITYGYTF.

The chain is built from TRBV3-1 and TRBJ2-7; D is perhaps TRBD2 (6 bases). Trimming took 4 bases from V and 3 from J, leaving 13 bases between them. In germline, CDR1 is LGHDT, CDR2 YNNKEL (reference sequence). The CDR3 runs to 14 residues. CDR3 protein: CASSPRDLNYEQYF. CDR3 in DNA: TGTGCCAGCAGCCCGCGGGACCTCAACTACGAGCAGTACTTC.

This chain uses TRBV18 with TRBJ2-7; D is unresolved. This CDR3 is built from 15 residues. V lost 5 bases and J 0 bases, leaving 14 bases between the germline ends. CDR1 and CDR2 from the germline V gene are KGHSH and LQKENI. The DNA for the CDR3 is TGTGCCAGCTCATCCAGTTCGTCGTTCTCCTACGAGCAGTACTTC. Protein product: CASSSSSSFSYEQYF.

This clonotype was seen a single time. The chain is built from TRBV20-1 and TRBJ2-5; the match to TRBD2 covers 9 bases. The V and J ends lost 5 bases and 5 bases, in that order; junction bases with no gene match: 6. Germline V gene data show CDR1 as DFQATT and CDR2 as SNEGSKA (reference sequence). This CDR3 contains 13 residues. CDR3 sequence reads: CSAWRGGRETQYF. The DNA of the CDR3 is TGCAGTGCTTGGCGGGGGGGCCGGGAGACCCAGTACTTC.

This sequence joins TRBV27 and TRBJ1-1; D remains ambiguous. The V gene lost 3 bases and the J gene lost 1 base, with 6 bases spanning the gap. The CDR3 spans 13 residues. The germline V gene has CDR1 MNHEY and CDR2 SMNVEV (reference sequence). Here the CDR3 reads CASSFSWNTEAFF. The CDR3 nucleotides are TGTGCCAGCAGTTTCTCCTGGAACACTGAAGCTTTCTTT.

The count of this clonotype is one. The V and J genes are TRBV7-2 and TRBJ2-3, with D possibly TRBD2 on 6 matching bases. Germline V gene sequence: CDR1 SGHTA, CDR2 FQGNSA. CDR3 size: 16 residues. The V gene lost 3 bases and the J gene lost 3 bases, with 16 bases spanning the gap. The CDR3 loop is CASSLTGAEGTDTQYF. For the CDR3, the DNA is TGTGCCAGCAGCTTGACGGGAGCGGAGGGGACAGATACGCAGTATTTT.

V is TRBV12-3 or TRBV12-4 and J is TRBJ2-7; TRBD2 agrees at 8 bases. This CDR3 region has 13 residues. The V and J ends lost 5 bases and 4 bases, in that order; junction bases with no gene match: 4. CDR3 in DNA: TGTGCCAGCAGTCCCCGCGGGGGGTACGAGCAGTACTTC. Translation gives CASSPRGGYEQYF.

The chain combines TRBV20-1 with TRBJ2-7, with TRBD2 as a possible D gene (6 bases). The CDR3 extends over 12 amino acids. V gave up 3 bases and J gave up 3 bases, with 9 bases separating them. Looked up from germline, CDR1 is DFQATT and CDR2 is SNEGSKA (reference sequence). The CDR3 spells CSARGLSYEQYF. For the CDR3, the DNA is TGCAGTGCTAGGGGACTGAGCTACGAGCAGTACTTC.

The rearrangement links TRBV28 to TRBJ1-2; TRBD1 matches 11 bases. Germline V gene sequence: CDR1 MDHEN, CDR2 SYDVKM. The CDR3 spans 18 residues. J was trimmed by 7 bases and V by 5 bases; bases with no gene match: 18. CDR3 sequence (DNA): TGTGCCAGCAGTGAGGCGGAGCTTGGACAGGGGGCAATAGGTGGCTACACCTTC. This gives the protein CASSEAELGQGAIGGYTF.